The next 14 T cell receptor beta chains were all read from a single sample in a study of T and B cells in COVID-19 patients. BIOMED2 TRB-A/B primer pools were used in multiplex TRB PCR. One entry per CDR3 protein, called by TCRdb with MiXCR from the multiplex PCR reads. The table lists around 5,200 distinct CDR3 sequences, 15% to 20% of them singletons, with approximately 7% in the top ten. From blood, about 240-550 ng of genomic DNA served as TRB template. Sequencing was carried out using blood. These receptors came from a human donor who had recovered from COVID-19.

By share, this clonotype ranks as medium-sized. This chain links TRBV6-2 or TRBV6-3 with TRBJ2-3, with unresolved D. The CDR3 contains 12 residues. From germline, CDR1 is MNHEY and CDR2 SVGEGT. Trimming removed 6 bases from V and 1 base from J, with 5 bases in between. For the CDR3, the DNA is TGTGCCAGCAGCCCCCGCACAGATACGCAGTATTTT. It specifies CASSPRTDTQYF.

V and J are TRBV20-1 and TRBJ2-7; 11 bases are shared with TRBD2. The V and J ends lost 1 base and 1 base, in that order; junction bases with no gene match: 3. This CDR3 is built from 15 residues. Germline V lookup: CDR1 DFQATT, CDR2 SNEGSKA (reference sequence). The CDR3 DNA reads as TGCAGTGCTAGAGGTGGGACTAGCGGATCCTACGAGCAGTACTTC. As protein: CSARGGTSGSYEQYF.

The J gene is TRBJ1-2, the V gene TRBV28, with a weak D call TRBD1 (6 bases). Germline CDR1 reads MDHEN; CDR2 reads SYDVKM. Between the trimmed V and J ends, which lost 3 bases and 6 bases, there was a span of 14 bases. This CDR3 has 14 amino acids. CDR3 sequence (DNA): TGTGCCAGCAGTTTGGCGGCTTACAGGGATGGCTACACCTTC. Translated, it gives CASSLAAYRDGYTF.

The chain links TRBV20-1 to TRBJ1-5, with 7 bases matching TRBD1. Looked up from germline, CDR1 is DFQATT and CDR2 is SNEGSKA (reference sequence). The CDR3 is made up of 13 amino acids. Unmatched junction bases numbered 2, after V lost 5 bases and J lost 1 base. The CDR3 is CSAWGQSNQPQHF. The CDR3 coding sequence is TGCAGTGCTTGGGGACAGAGCAATCAGCCCCAGCATTTT.

By proportion, this clonotype is medium-sized. This rearrangement joins TRBV5-1 to TRBJ2-2; D uncertain. Looked up from germline, CDR1 is SGHRS and CDR2 is YFSETQ. This CDR3 region has 13 residues. Trimming took off 0 bases at V and 4 bases at J, with 4 bases between the two ends. The CDR3 loop is CASSLGGTGELFF. The CDR3 nucleotides are TGCGCCAGCAGCTTGGGAGGCACCGGGGAGCTGTTTTTT.

CDR3 sequence: CATSAGRGAGTEAFF. Here the CDR3 DNA reads TGTGCCACCAGTGCCGGCAGGGGCGCAGGGACTGAAGCTTTCTTT. The chain uses TRBV24-1 and TRBJ1-1, with D maybe TRBD1 (6 bases). CDR3 length: 15 amino acids. V was trimmed by 5 bases and J by 5 bases, leaving 17 bases between them. Germline V gene data show CDR1 as KGHDR and CDR2 as SFDVKD.

At least ten counts were recorded for this clonotype. CDR3 amino acids: CASSLRDRPTEAFF. The CDR3 DNA sequence: TGTGCCAGCAGTTTAAGGGACAGGCCCACTGAAGCTTTCTTT. V usage is TRBV27 and J usage is TRBJ1-1; 8 nucleotides line up with TRBD1. The CDR3 sequence is 14 residues long. Unmatched junction bases numbered 3, after V lost 2 bases and J lost 4 bases. Germline V gene lookup returns CDR1 MNHEY and CDR2 SMNVEV (reference sequence).

By its share, this clonotype is medium-sized. The chain couples TRBV6-6 to TRBJ1-4; D might be TRBD1 (5 bases). In germline, CDR1 is MNHNY, CDR2 SVGAGI (reference sequence). The CDR3 totals 17 residues. CDR3: CAVRDQGNRGPMEKLFF. The CDR3 DNA sequence: TGTGCTGTCCGAGACCAAGGCAACCGGGGCCCCATGGAAAAACTGTTTTTT.

In its sample, this clonotype is medium-sized. This chain uses TRBV6-5 with TRBJ1-6; tentative D call: TRBD1 (6 bases). Germline V gene sequence: CDR1 MNHEY, CDR2 SVGAGI. This CDR3 is built from 14 residues. Trimming took off 4 bases at V and 7 bases at J, with 11 bases between the two ends. In DNA form, the CDR3 reads TGTGCCAGCAGTTGGGGGACACGAAATTCACCCCTCCACTTT. It codes for CASSWGTRNSPLHF.

A few counts support this clonotype. This chain joins TRBV28 and TRBJ2-7; TRBD2 agrees at 11 bases. Per germline, CDR1 MDHEN and CDR2 SYDVKM. The CDR3 length is 14 residues. The V and J ends lost 6 bases and 6 bases, in that order; junction bases with no gene match: 7. CDR3 amino acids: CASRMELAGAEQYF. The CDR3 DNA reads as TGTGCCAGCAGAATGGAACTAGCGGGAGCCGAGCAGTACTTC. Filled out from reference TRBV28 and TRBJ2-7, the complete variable domain reads DVKVTQSSRYLVKRTGEKVFLECVQDMDHENMFWYRQDPGLGLRLIYFSYDVKMKEKGDIPEGYSVSREKKERFSLILESASTNQTSMYLCASRMELAGAEQYFGPGTRLTVT.

This chain connects TRBV11-3 to TRBJ1-1, with D hard to call. Germline values: CDR1 SGHNT, CDR2 YENEEA. V shed 5 bases and J shed 7 bases, with 11 bases lying between them. The CDR3 spans 12 residues. DNA for the CDR3: TGTGCCAGCAGCGCCGTTTTAAGTGAAGCTTTCTTT. Protein sequence: CASSAVLSEAFF.

This clonotype was recorded at least ten times. The chain has TRBV6-6 and TRBJ2-2, with 10 bases lining up with TRBD1. V shed 2 bases and J 5 bases; nucleotides not matched to a gene: 5. CDR1 MNHNY and CDR2 SVGAGI come from the germline V gene (reference sequence). CDR3 length: 16 amino acids. The CDR3 here is CASSYPGQGRTGELFF. For the CDR3, the DNA is TGTGCCAGCAGTTACCCGGGACAGGGGAGGACCGGGGAGCTGTTTTTT.

This clonotype is classed as medium-sized. The rearrangement links TRBV6-5 to TRBJ1-2; TRBD1 is a possible D gene (6 bases). CDR1 is MNHEY, CDR2 SVGAGI, per germline. The CDR3 totals 15 residues. Trimming left V 1 base short and J 0 bases short, with 9 bases between. CDR3 in amino acids: CASSYFGTSNYGYTF. In nucleotides, the CDR3 is TGTGCCAGCAGTTACTTTGGGACATCTAACTATGGCTACACCTTC.

Relative to its sample, this clonotype is medium-sized. This chain joins TRBV5-4 and TRBJ2-1; 12 nucleotides align to TRBD2. The junction had 2 bases not matched to a gene; V was cut back by 0 bases and J by 7 bases. CDR1 and CDR2 from the germline V gene are SGHNT and YYREEE (reference sequence). The CDR3 is 15 residues long. DNA for the CDR3: TGTGCCAGCAGCTTGGGACTAGCGGGGGTGAATGAGCAGTTCTTC. Translation: CASSLGLAGVNEQFF.